The source of this T cell receptor (beta chain) is a study of blood T cell repertoires in COVID-19. About the study: Acute-phase and convalescent COVID-19 samples originated in the United States, Italy and Spain. PBMCs, B-cell-depleted T cells, or T cells were the source of the cDNA or gDNA that made up the material.

The cohort comprised adults aged about 18 to 90 years residing in 24 US areas. Details on this clone: The junction differs from germline at one of its ends, possibly a read error.

Study processing details: Cell counts per sample came from amplifying reference gene primers. Sequencing used immunoSEQ multiplex PCR; TCRdb keeps in-frame clones, though not all of them. Clone size and the V and J calls come from that table; the DNA yielded D and trimming. The sample consists of about 240,000 clones, more than 75% of them appearing once. This TCR derives from a woman aged 40 to 49 with acute COVID-19. Sequenced: PBMCs or T cells enriched from blood (not recorded which).

In DNA form, the CDR3 reads TGTGCCAGCAGTCCAGGGACTTACCGGGAAGTGGACTTC. It yields the protein CASSPGTYREVDF. V and J are TRBV28 and TRBJ2-7, with a weak D call TRBD2 (6 bases). This CDR3 contains 13 residues. Germline V lookup: CDR1 MDHEN, CDR2 SYDVKM.